The clone carrying this TCR beta chain was observed many times. The CDR3 consists of 16 residues. The V and J ends lost 3 bases and 0 bases, in that order; junction bases with no gene match: 2. Germline assignment: CDR1 SEHNR and CDR2 FQNEAQ (reference sequence). The data were obtained in a study of human T cells and chemical hapten exposure. TCRdb processed the RACE reads anew with MiXCR; each CDR3 protein has one entry. Of approximately 90,000 distinct CDR3 sequences listed, about 8.8% are singletons. The sample's time point: healthy volunteer bleed at 2 weeks. Sequencing started from total RNA isolated from unfractionated whole blood.

The receptor's source is a female donor in good health. Some clones in this sample may be carry-over from other donors' samples. The rearrangement uses TRBV7-9 and TRBJ2-1; 10 nucleotides line up with TRBD2. Sequences were obtained from whole blood. CDR3 coding DNA: TGTGCCAGCAGCTTTAGCGGGAGGCCCTCCTACAATGAGCAGTTCTTC. It specifies CASSFSGRPSYNEQFF.